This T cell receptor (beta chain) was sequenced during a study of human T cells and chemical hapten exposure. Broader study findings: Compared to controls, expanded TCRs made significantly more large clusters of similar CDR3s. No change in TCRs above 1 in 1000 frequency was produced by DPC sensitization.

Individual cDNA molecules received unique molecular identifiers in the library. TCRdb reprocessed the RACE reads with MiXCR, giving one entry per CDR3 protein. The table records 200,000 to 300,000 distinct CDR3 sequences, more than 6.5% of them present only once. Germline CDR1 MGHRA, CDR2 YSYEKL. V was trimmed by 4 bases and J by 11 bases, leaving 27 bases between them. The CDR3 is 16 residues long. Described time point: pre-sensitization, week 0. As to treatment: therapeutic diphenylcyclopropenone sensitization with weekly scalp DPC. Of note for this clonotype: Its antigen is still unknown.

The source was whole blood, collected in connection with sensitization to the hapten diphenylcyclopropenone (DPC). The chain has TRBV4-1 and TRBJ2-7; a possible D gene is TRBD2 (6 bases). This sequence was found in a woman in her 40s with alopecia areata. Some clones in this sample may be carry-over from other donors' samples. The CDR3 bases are TGCGCCAGCAGCCCCAGCCTCAGCGGAGGGCGGAGTGGGGAGTACTTC. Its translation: CASSPSLSGGRSGEYF.